These T cell receptor beta chains were read from a single sample in a study of cytomegalovirus exposure and HLA in healthy donors. Sequencing was performed with immunoSEQ multiplex PCR; in TCRdb, only in-frame clones are kept and a portion is missing. This table has tens of thousands of clones, 90% to 96% appearing once. The sequenced sample consisted of PBMCs. These receptors were obtained from a man aged 18 to 35 in good health and CMV-seropositive. The CDR3 runs from the conserved cysteine through the conserved F or W. A D gene is named only where the DNA matches it firmly. A clone size is listed for some rows: how often the clone was seen (once, few, many), or a class if it is expanded.

v_call	j_call	cdr3_length	clone_size	d_call	cdr3_nt	cdr3_aa
TRBV7-3	TRBJ2-5	14	-	TRBD1	TGTGCCAGCAGCCCAACAGGGGGCGCAGAGACCCAGTACTTC	CASSPTGGAETQYF
TRBV29-1	TRBJ1-2	13	-	TRBD1	TGCAGCGTTGACGCGGGAGGGGGCGATGGCTACACCTTC	CSVDAGGGDGYTF
TRBV2	TRBJ1-1	13	once	-	TGTGCCAGCAGGCAGGAGGAAGGTCCCGAAGCTTTCTTT	CASRQEEGPEAFF
TRBV10-3	TRBJ2-1	15	once	-	TGTGCCATCAGTGAGCAATATAGCTCCTACAATGAGCAGTTCTTC	CAISEQYSSYNEQFF
TRBV9	TRBJ1-4	15	-	TRBD1	TGTGCCAGCAGCATTCGACAGGGGAGTAATGAAAAACTGTTTTTT	CASSIRQGSNEKLFF
TRBV7-9	TRBJ2-5	14	-	-	TGTGCCAGCAGCCTAGACAGAAACCAAGAGACCCAGTACTTC	CASSLDRNQETQYF
TRBV30	TRBJ2-3	13	-	TRBD2	TGTGCCTGGGAGCGGGAGGTGACAGATACGCAGTATTTT	CAWEREVTDTQYF
TRBV2	TRBJ2-1	13	-	-	TGTGCCAGCGGGGAGGGGGCCTACAATGAGCAGTTCTTC	CASGEGAYNEQFF
TRBV18	TRBJ1-4	16	-	TRBD1	TGTGCCAGCTCCCTATTTACCGGGACAGGAAGTGAAAAACTGTTTTTT	CASSLFTGTGSEKLFF
TRBV5-1	TRBJ2-2	16	-	TRBD2	TGCGCCAGCAGCTTTGGACTAGCGGGAGTTACCGGGGAGCTGTTTTTT	CASSFGLAGVTGELFF
TRBV10-1	TRBJ1-1	17	-	-	TGCGCCAGCAGTGAGGGACACCCACTCCGGATGGACACTGAAGCTTTCTTT	CASSEGHPLRMDTEAFF
TRBV10-1	TRBJ2-7	15	-	TRBD1	TGCGCCAGCAGTGAGGGAGCAGGGGGATACTACGAGCAGTACTTC	CASSEGAGGYYEQYF
TRBV7-9	TRBJ2-7	17	-	-	TGTGCCAGCAGCCTTAGGGGGGGGCAGGCGCTCTCCTACGAGCAGTACTTC	CASSLRGGQALSYEQYF
TRBV27	TRBJ1-1	15	-	-	TGTGCCAGCAGATCCCCTTCGGGGACTAACACTGAAGCTTTCTTT	CASRSPSGTNTEAFF
TRBV18	TRBJ2-7	14	few	-	TGTGCCAGCTCACCACAAGGGGCCCGCTACGAGCAGTACTTC	CASSPQGARYEQYF
TRBV2	TRBJ1-4	15	-	-	TGTGCCAGCAGTGGATTGCTAGTTAGTGGCGAAAAACTGTTTTTT	CASSGLLVSGEKLFF
TRBV30	TRBJ2-7	12	-	-	TGTGCCTGGAACGAGTTACGTGGCGAGCAGTACTTC	CAWNELRGEQYF
TRBV7-8	TRBJ2-7	14	-	TRBD1	TGTGCCAGCAGCTCACAGACAGGGATCTACGAGCAGTACTTC	CASSSQTGIYEQYF
TRBV7-8	TRBJ2-1	17	-	TRBD2	TGTGCCAGCAGCTATGGGACTAGCGGGGGGGGCTACAATGAGCAGTTCTTC	CASSYGTSGGGYNEQFF
TRBV9	TRBJ2-3	16	-	TRBD2	TGTGCCAGCAGCGTAGGGACTAGCGGGATATCTGATACGCAGTATTTT	CASSVGTSGISDTQYF
TRBV11-2	TRBJ1-1	14	-	-	TGTGCCAGCAGCTCTCTTAGCGGGGTCACTGAAGCTTTCTTT	CASSSLSGVTEAFF
TRBV6-6	TRBJ1-2	13	-	-	TGTGCCAGCAGTTACCGACAGGATTACGGCTACACCTTC	CASSYRQDYGYTF
TRBV4-1	TRBJ2-1	18	-	TRBD1	TGCGCCAGCAGCCAAGATGTCGTGGGGACAGGGTTATACAATGAGCAGTTCTTC	CASSQDVVGTGLYNEQFF
TRBV2	TRBJ2-6	18	-	-	TGTGCCAGCCGGGAAGGCACCAGCGACCTCTCTGGGGCCAACGTCCTGACTTTC	CASREGTSDLSGANVLTF
TRBV30	TRBJ2-7	13	-	TRBD1	TGTGCCCGGGGGACAGGCACCTCCTACGAGCAGTACTTC	CARGTGTSYEQYF
TRBV7-2	TRBJ2-2	16	-	TRBD1	TGTGCCAGCAGGCGTAAACAGGGGGCAGGGACCGGGGAGCTGTTTTTT	CASRRKQGAGTGELFF
TRBV2	TRBJ2-7	15	-	-	TGTGCCAGCAGAGTCAGGGCAGGCCTCTCCTACGAGCAGTACTTC	CASRVRAGLSYEQYF
TRBV9	TRBJ2-1	15	-	-	TGTGCCAGCAGCGTAGCGCCTAGAGACTACAATGAGCAGTTCTTC	CASSVAPRDYNEQFF
TRBV7-2	TRBJ1-5	13	-	-	TGTGCCAGCAGCTTAGGCCGGAATCAGCCCCAGCATTTT	CASSLGRNQPQHF